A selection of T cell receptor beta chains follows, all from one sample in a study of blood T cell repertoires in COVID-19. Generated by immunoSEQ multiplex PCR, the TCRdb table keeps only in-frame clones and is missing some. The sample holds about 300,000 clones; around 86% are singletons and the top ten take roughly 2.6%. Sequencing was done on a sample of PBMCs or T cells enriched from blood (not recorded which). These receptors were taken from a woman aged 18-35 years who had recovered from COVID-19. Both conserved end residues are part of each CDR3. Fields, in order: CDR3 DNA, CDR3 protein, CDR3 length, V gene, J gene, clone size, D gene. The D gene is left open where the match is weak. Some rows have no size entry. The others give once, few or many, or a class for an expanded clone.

CDR3nt: TGCGCCAGCAGAGCCCCGGGACAGACAACCTATGGCTACACCTTC
CDR3aa: CASRAPGQTTYGYTF
len: 15
v_gene: TRBV4-1
j_gene: TRBJ1-2
abundance: NA
d_gene: TRBD1

CDR3nt: TGTGCCAGCAGCCTACGGGATGCAGCTAACTATGGCTACACCTTC
CDR3aa: CASSLRDAANYGYTF
len: 15
v_gene: TRBV7-2
j_gene: TRBJ1-2
abundance: NA
d_gene: NA

CDR3nt: TGTGCCAGCAGCACAGGGGGCGGGTATGGCTACACCTTC
CDR3aa: CASSTGGGYGYTF
len: 13
v_gene: TRBV6-5
j_gene: TRBJ1-2
abundance: NA
d_gene: TRBD1

CDR3nt: TGTGCCAGTAGAGCCGGAGATAGGAACACTGAAGCTTTCTTT
CDR3aa: CASRAGDRNTEAFF
len: 14
v_gene: TRBV11-2
j_gene: TRBJ1-1
abundance: NA
d_gene: NA

CDR3nt: TGCGCCAGCAGCCAAGGCCCGGCAGGGGATTACTATGGCTACACCTTC
CDR3aa: CASSQGPAGDYYGYTF
len: 16
v_gene: TRBV4-1
j_gene: TRBJ1-2
abundance: NA
d_gene: NA

CDR3nt: TGCGCCAGCAGCTTGGTCCTAGCGGGTTACCAAGAGACCCAGTACTTC
CDR3aa: CASSLVLAGYQETQYF
len: 16
v_gene: TRBV5-1
j_gene: TRBJ2-5
abundance: few
d_gene: TRBD2

CDR3nt: TGTGCCAGCAGCCAACTATCAGGACAGGGAGGTGAAAAACTGTTTTTT
CDR3aa: CASSQLSGQGGEKLFF
len: 16
v_gene: TRBV3-1/TRBV3-2
j_gene: TRBJ1-4
abundance: NA
d_gene: TRBD1

CDR3nt: TGCGCCAGCAGCTTGGTACTAGCGGGGGGGATGGTCAATGAGCAGTTCTTC
CDR3aa: CASSLVLAGGMVNEQFF
len: 17
v_gene: TRBV5-1
j_gene: TRBJ2-1
abundance: NA
d_gene: TRBD2

CDR3nt: TGTGCCAGCTCCGGACAGGGGGGTAGCAATCAGCCCCAGCATTTT
CDR3aa: CASSGQGGSNQPQHF
len: 15
v_gene: TRBV2
j_gene: TRBJ1-5
abundance: few
d_gene: TRBD1

CDR3nt: TGTGCCAGCAGCTTACAGGGTGCCTCCTACGAGCAGTACTTC
CDR3aa: CASSLQGASYEQYF
len: 14
v_gene: TRBV7-3
j_gene: TRBJ2-7
abundance: NA
d_gene: NA

CDR3nt: TGTGCCAGCAGCCCCAGATTCGGGAGCTCCTACAATGAGCAGTTCTTC
CDR3aa: CASSPRFGSSYNEQFF
len: 16
v_gene: TRBV7-3
j_gene: TRBJ2-1
abundance: NA
d_gene: NA

CDR3nt: TGTGCCAGCAGCTTACGGACAGGACAGGACTATGGCTACACCTTC
CDR3aa: CASSLRTGQDYGYTF
len: 15
v_gene: TRBV7-9
j_gene: TRBJ1-2
abundance: once
d_gene: TRBD1

CDR3nt: TGTGCCAGCAGTGATATAGTTGGAGGATTTTACAATGAGCAGTTCTTC
CDR3aa: CASSDIVGGFYNEQFF
len: 16
v_gene: TRBV6-1
j_gene: TRBJ2-1
abundance: NA
d_gene: NA

CDR3nt: TGTGCCAGCAGTTCCCCCGGGACAGGGCCCAAAGGCTACACCTTC
CDR3aa: CASSSPGTGPKGYTF
len: 15
v_gene: TRBV6-5
j_gene: TRBJ1-2
abundance: once
d_gene: TRBD1

CDR3nt: TGCGCCAGCAGTGAGGACAGGGAAATCGTTCAGCCCCAGCATTTT
CDR3aa: CASSEDREIVQPQHF
len: 15
v_gene: TRBV10-1
j_gene: TRBJ1-5
abundance: NA
d_gene: TRBD1

CDR3nt: TGTGCCAGCAGTCCCCAGGGGTATAGCAATCAGCCCCAGCATTTT
CDR3aa: CASSPQGYSNQPQHF
len: 15
v_gene: TRBV28
j_gene: TRBJ1-5
abundance: NA
d_gene: NA

CDR3nt: TGTGCCAGCAGCTTAGGGGTTAGCTCCTACAATGAGCAGTTCTTC
CDR3aa: CASSLGVSSYNEQFF
len: 15
v_gene: TRBV5-8
j_gene: TRBJ2-1
abundance: once
d_gene: NA

CDR3nt: TGCGCCAGCAGCTTGGATGCAGGGTTGGGAGGAAACTATGGCTACACCTTC
CDR3aa: CASSLDAGLGGNYGYTF
len: 17
v_gene: TRBV5-1
j_gene: TRBJ1-2
abundance: NA
d_gene: NA

CDR3nt: TGTGCCAGCAGCCAGCCCCTAGCGGAATACAATGAGCAGTTCTTC
CDR3aa: CASSQPLAEYNEQFF
len: 15
v_gene: TRBV27
j_gene: TRBJ2-1
abundance: NA
d_gene: TRBD2

CDR3nt: TGTGCCAGCAGAAAAGAGACAGGGGGATACTATGGCTACACCTTC
CDR3aa: CASRKETGGYYGYTF
len: 15
v_gene: TRBV16
j_gene: TRBJ1-2
abundance: NA
d_gene: TRBD1

CDR3nt: TGTGCCAGCAGCCCCCACGCGGGGGGATCGTGGAACACCGGGGAGCTGTTTTTT
CDR3aa: CASSPHAGGSWNTGELFF
len: 18
v_gene: TRBV7-2
j_gene: TRBJ2-2
abundance: NA
d_gene: TRBD2

CDR3nt: TGTGCCAGCGGTGCGGAGGGCGATTCACCCCTCCACTTT
CDR3aa: CASGAEGDSPLHF
len: 13
v_gene: TRBV7-2
j_gene: TRBJ1-6
abundance: NA
d_gene: NA

CDR3nt: TGTGCCAGCAGCTCGGGAGGGGACACAGATACGCAGTATTTT
CDR3aa: CASSSGGDTDTQYF
len: 14
v_gene: TRBV7-9
j_gene: TRBJ2-3
abundance: NA
d_gene: TRBD2

CDR3nt: TGTGCCAGCCGCCGCAACGGAGGTGTTGCAACTAATGAAAAACTGTTTTTT
CDR3aa: CASRRNGGVATNEKLFF
len: 17
v_gene: TRBV13
j_gene: TRBJ1-4
abundance: NA
d_gene: NA

CDR3nt: TGCAGCGTTGAAACCCTCCCGGGACTAGCGGGGGGCCGCAGGTACAATGAGCAGTTCTTC
CDR3aa: CSVETLPGLAGGRRYNEQFF
len: 20
v_gene: TRBV29-1
j_gene: TRBJ2-1
abundance: NA
d_gene: TRBD2

CDR3nt: TGTGCCAGCAGCCCCTCGGGGGGTCGGATGAACACTGAAGCTTTCTTT
CDR3aa: CASSPSGGRMNTEAFF
len: 16
v_gene: TRBV13
j_gene: TRBJ1-1
abundance: NA
d_gene: NA

CDR3nt: TGTGCCAGTAGTACCTACGCCGACAGGGTTCGCTATGGCTACACCTTC
CDR3aa: CASSTYADRVRYGYTF
len: 16
v_gene: TRBV19
j_gene: TRBJ1-2
abundance: few
d_gene: TRBD1

CDR3nt: TGTGCCAGCAGTGTAGCGGGGGAGCGCACAGATACGCAGTATTTT
CDR3aa: CASSVAGERTDTQYF
len: 15
v_gene: TRBV28
j_gene: TRBJ2-3
abundance: NA
d_gene: TRBD2

CDR3nt: TGTGCCAGCAGCTTAACCCTGACAGCCTCAGAACGGCTTTTTGTCTACACCTTC
CDR3aa: CASSLTLTASERLFVYTF
len: 18
v_gene: TRBV7-3
j_gene: TRBJ1-2
abundance: NA
d_gene: NA

CDR3nt: TGCGCCAGCAGTTTGGGCAGGGGGTCGCGTGAAGCTTTCTTT
CDR3aa: CASSLGRGSREAFF
len: 14
v_gene: TRBV23-1
j_gene: TRBJ1-1
abundance: NA
d_gene: TRBD1

CDR3nt: TGCGCCAGCAGCCAAGTAGGCGGGTCCGACAGGCTTAATTCACCCCTCCACTTT
CDR3aa: CASSQVGGSDRLNSPLHF
len: 18
v_gene: TRBV4-3
j_gene: TRBJ1-6
abundance: once
d_gene: NA

CDR3nt: TGTGCCAGCAGTGAATACCCAGGGGGCGGGAACGAGCAGTACTTC
CDR3aa: CASSEYPGGGNEQYF
len: 15
v_gene: TRBV6-1
j_gene: TRBJ2-7
abundance: NA
d_gene: TRBD1

CDR3nt: TGCAGTGCTGGTGATATTACAGCTAAGCTTTACTTC
CDR3aa: CSAGDITAKLYF
len: 12
v_gene: TRBV20-1
j_gene: TRBJ1-2
abundance: NA
d_gene: NA

CDR3nt: TGTGCCAGCAGTGACAGGGCAAACAAAAACATTCAGTACTTC
CDR3aa: CASSDRANKNIQYF
len: 14
v_gene: TRBV6-1
j_gene: TRBJ2-4
abundance: once
d_gene: NA

CDR3nt: TGTGCCATCAGTTTCCGGCAGGTATCTGGGGCCAACGTCCTGACTTTC
CDR3aa: CAISFRQVSGANVLTF
len: 16
v_gene: TRBV10-3
j_gene: TRBJ2-6
abundance: NA
d_gene: NA

CDR3nt: TGTGCCAGCAGGCGGGTTCGACCGGCCACAGATACGCAGTATTTT
CDR3aa: CASRRVRPATDTQYF
len: 15
v_gene: TRBV21-1
j_gene: TRBJ2-3
abundance: once
d_gene: NA

CDR3nt: TGCGCCAGCAGCCGGAGTACAGATACGCAGTATTTT
CDR3aa: CASSRSTDTQYF
len: 12
v_gene: TRBV23-1
j_gene: TRBJ2-3
abundance: NA
d_gene: NA

CDR3nt: TGTGCCAGCCGCAGTGAGACAATAACCGGGACAGGGGGCTACAATGAGCAGTTCTTC
CDR3aa: CASRSETITGTGGYNEQFF
len: 19
v_gene: TRBV27
j_gene: TRBJ2-1
abundance: NA
d_gene: TRBD1

CDR3nt: TGTGCCAGCAGCTTAAGTGGCGCGGGAGGGCCTAGCACAGATACGCAGTATTTT
CDR3aa: CASSLSGAGGPSTDTQYF
len: 18
v_gene: TRBV7-6
j_gene: TRBJ2-3
abundance: NA
d_gene: TRBD2